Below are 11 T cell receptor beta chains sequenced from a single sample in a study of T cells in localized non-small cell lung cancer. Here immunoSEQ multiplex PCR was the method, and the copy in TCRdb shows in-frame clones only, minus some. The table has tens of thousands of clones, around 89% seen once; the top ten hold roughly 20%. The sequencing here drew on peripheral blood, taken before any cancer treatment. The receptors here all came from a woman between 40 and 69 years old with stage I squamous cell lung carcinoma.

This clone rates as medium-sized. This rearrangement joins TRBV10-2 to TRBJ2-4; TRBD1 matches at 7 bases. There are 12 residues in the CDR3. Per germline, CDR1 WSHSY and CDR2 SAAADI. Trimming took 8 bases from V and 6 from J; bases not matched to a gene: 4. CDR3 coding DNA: TGCGCCAGCCTGGGACAGACAAACATTCAGTACTTC. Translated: CASLGQTNIQYF.

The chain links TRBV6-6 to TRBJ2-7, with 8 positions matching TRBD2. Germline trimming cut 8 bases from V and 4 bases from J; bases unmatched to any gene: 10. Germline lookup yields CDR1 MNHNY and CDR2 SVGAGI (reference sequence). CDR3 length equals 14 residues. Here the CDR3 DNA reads TGTGCCAGCTCGGGGCGGGGGGCAGTATACGAGCAGTACTTC. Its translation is CASSGRGAVYEQYF.

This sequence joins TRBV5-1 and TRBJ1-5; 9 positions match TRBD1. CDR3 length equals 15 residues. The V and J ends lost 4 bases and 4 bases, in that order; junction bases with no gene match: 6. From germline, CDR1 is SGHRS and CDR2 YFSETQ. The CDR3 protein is CASSITGGRNQPQHF. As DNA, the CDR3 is TGCGCCAGCAGCATAACAGGGGGCAGGAATCAGCCCCAGCATTTT.

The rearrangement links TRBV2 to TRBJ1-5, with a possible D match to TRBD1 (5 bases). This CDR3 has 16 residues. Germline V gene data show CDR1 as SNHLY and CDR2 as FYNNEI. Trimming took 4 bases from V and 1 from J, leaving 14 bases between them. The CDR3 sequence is CASSGGVRISNQPQHF. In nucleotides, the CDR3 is TGTGCCAGCAGTGGGGGGGTTAGGATAAGCAATCAGCCCCAGCATTTT. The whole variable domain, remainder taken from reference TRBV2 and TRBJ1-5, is EPEVTQTPSHQVTQMGQEVILRCVPISNHLYFYWYRQILGQKVEFLVSFYNNEISEKSEIFDDQFSVERPDGSNFTLKIRSTKLEDSAMYFCASSGGVRISNQPQHFGDGTRLSIL.

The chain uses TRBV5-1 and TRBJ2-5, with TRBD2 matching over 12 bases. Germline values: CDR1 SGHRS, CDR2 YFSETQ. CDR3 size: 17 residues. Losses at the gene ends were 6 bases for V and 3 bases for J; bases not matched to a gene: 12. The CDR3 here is CASTRLAGANPKETQYF. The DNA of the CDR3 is TGCGCCAGCACCCGACTAGCGGGGGCAAACCCCAAAGAGACCCAGTACTTC.

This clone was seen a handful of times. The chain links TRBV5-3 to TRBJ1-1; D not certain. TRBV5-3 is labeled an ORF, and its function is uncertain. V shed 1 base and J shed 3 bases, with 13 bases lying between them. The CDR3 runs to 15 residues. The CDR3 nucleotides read TGTGCCAGAAGCTTGTACCAGGACGTCGACACTGAAGCTTTCTTT. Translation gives CARSLYQDVDTEAFF.

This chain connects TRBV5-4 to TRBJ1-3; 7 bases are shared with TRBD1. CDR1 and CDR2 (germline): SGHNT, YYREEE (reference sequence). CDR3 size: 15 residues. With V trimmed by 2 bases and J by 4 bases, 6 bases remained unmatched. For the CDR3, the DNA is TGTGCCAGCAGCTTCAGGGGGGCTTCAGGAAACACCATATATTTT. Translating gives CASSFRGASGNTIYF.

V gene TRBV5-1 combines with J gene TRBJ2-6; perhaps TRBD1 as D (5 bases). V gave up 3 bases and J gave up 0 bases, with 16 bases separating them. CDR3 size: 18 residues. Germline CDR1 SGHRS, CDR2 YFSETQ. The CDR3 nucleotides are TGCGCCAGCAGCTGGGAAACAGGAACAAGCTCTGGGGCCAACGTCCTGACTTTC. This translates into CASSWETGTSSGANVLTF.

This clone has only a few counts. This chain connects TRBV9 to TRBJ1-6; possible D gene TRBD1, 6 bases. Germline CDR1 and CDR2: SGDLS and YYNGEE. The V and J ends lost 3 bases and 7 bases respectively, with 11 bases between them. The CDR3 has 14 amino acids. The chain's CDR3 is CASSAQGQNSPLHF. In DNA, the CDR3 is TGTGCCAGCAGCGCCCAGGGGCAGAATTCACCCCTCCACTTT.

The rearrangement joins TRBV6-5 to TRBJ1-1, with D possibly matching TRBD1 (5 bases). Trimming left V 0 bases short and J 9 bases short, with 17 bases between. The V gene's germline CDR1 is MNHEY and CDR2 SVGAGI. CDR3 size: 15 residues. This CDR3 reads CASSYSNWGDQQAFF. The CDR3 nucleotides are TGTGCCAGCAGTTACTCGAATTGGGGGGATCAGCAAGCTTTCTTT.

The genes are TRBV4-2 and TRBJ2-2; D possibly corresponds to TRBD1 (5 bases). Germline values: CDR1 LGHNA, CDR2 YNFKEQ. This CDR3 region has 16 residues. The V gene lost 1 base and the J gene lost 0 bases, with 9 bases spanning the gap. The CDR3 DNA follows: TGTGCCAGCAGCCAAGGACGGACAACGAACACCGGGGAGCTGTTTTTT. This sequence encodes CASSQGRTTNTGELFF.